This record looks at one T cell receptor (beta chain) sequence and its context. The antigen it binds to is not known. No qualities accompany the bases; no much larger clone lies one base away. The data were taken from a study of T cell repertoires in MIS-A myocarditis (dated by TCRdb to between 2022 and 2023). V is cut by 3 bases and J by 4 bases, and the space between the germline ends is 3 bases. Its CDR3 holds 11 amino acids, cysteine through phenylalanine. Here the CDR3 DNA is all that survives: 33 bases in frame from base 1. CDR1 and CDR2 are drawn from the germline V gene: SGHTA, FQGNSA. The QIAamp DNA FFPE kit was used to extract genomic DNA from formalin-fixed paraffin-embedded autopsy tissue. Amplification of TCRbeta CDR3 regions relied on the immunoSEQ bias-controlled multiplex PCR, followed by high-throughput sequencing. The paper's processing steps were these. The immunoSEQ vendor pipeline collapsed and filtered CDR3 sequences to measure the abundance and frequency of each unique TCRbeta CDR3. Dominant CDR3 amino acid sequences were clustered with SARS-CoV-2-specific ImmuneCODE TCRbeta sequences by CD-HIT at a 90% global sequence identity threshold. A clone was classed as hyperexpanded at a frequency of 0.1 to 1 and as large at a frequency of 0.01 to 0.1. The CDR3 amino acid sequences and the V and J gene assignments of the dominant clones were confirmed with MiXCR. The R stringdist package was used to compute Levenshtein distances between the patient clonotypes and the ImmuneCODE hits. The immuneACCESS repertoire file appears here via TCRdb, limited to in-frame rearrangements. These files lack a portion of the clones; in checked studies, under half of the deficit traces to unresolved V genes, and the cause of the others is not known. That table furnishes V, J and clone size, whereas the DNA furnished D and trimming. Here the sample has 15,000 or so clones; about 74% occur a single time. The biggest ten clones account for about three fifths of the sample.

The chain employs TRBV7-2 and TRBJ2-5; no D segment can be confidently identified. What was sequenced was left ventricle heart tissue obtained at autopsy. Taken with the paper, the label for cell subset or site translates to: cardiac tissue sample (left or right ventricle, interventricular septum, or pericardium). This sequence was found in a young man with fulminant myocarditis from multisystem inflammatory syndrome in adults (MIS-A) after COVID-19. The DNA reads as follows: TGTGCCAGCAGCTTCGCAGAGACCCAGTACTTC. It is translated as CASSFAETQYF.